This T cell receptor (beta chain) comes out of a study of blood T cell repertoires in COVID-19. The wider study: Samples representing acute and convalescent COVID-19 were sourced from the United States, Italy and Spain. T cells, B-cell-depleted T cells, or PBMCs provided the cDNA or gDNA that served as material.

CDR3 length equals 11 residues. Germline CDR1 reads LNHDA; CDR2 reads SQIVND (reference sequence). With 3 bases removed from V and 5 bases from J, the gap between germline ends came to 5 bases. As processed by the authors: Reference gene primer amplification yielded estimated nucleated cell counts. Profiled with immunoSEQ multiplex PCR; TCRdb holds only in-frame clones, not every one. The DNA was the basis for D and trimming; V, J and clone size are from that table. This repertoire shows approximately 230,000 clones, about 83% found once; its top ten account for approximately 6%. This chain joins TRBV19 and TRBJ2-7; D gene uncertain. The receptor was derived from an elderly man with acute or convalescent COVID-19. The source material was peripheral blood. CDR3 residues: CASSIRDEQYF. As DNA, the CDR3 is TGTGCCAGTAGTATTAGAGACGAGCAGTACTTC.